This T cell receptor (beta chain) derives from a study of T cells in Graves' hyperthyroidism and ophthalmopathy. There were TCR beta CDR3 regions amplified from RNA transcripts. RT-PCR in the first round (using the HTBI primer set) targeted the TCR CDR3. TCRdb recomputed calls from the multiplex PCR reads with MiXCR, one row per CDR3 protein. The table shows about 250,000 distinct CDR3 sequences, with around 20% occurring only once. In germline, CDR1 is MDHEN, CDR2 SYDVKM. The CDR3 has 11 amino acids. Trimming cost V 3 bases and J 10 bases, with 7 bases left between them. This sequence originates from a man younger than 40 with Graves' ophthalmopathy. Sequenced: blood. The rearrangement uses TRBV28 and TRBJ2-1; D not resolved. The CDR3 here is CASSLGWEQFF. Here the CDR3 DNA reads TGTGCCAGCAGTTTGGGGTGGGAGCAGTTCTTC.